The rows below give T cell receptor beta chains drawn from one sample of a study of shared clonotypes between healthy human individuals. Method: immunoSEQ multiplex PCR; TCRdb's copy keeps in-frame clones and lacks some. This sample has around 690,000 clones, with about 90% found just once. Sample: memory CD8+ T cells from PBMCs. The receptors shown here come from a man aged 18 to 29 in good health. Some clones in this sample may be carry-over from other donors' samples. Each CDR3 is given with its conserved first and last residue.

J gene	V gene	CDR3 protein
TRBJ2-2	TRBV4-1	CASSQVEAGGTGELFF
TRBJ2-2	TRBV9	CASSVQGDTGELFF
TRBJ2-2	TRBV5-6	CASSLDGQGPVSGTGELFF
TRBJ1-1	TRBV5-6	CASSDGTANTEAFF
TRBJ2-1	TRBV28	CASSLAGGEGEQFF
TRBJ2-2	TRBV13	CASSAGLAGEGVGELFF
TRBJ1-2	TRBV4-1	CASSQEGRTLSNYGYTF
TRBJ2-1	TRBV6-6	CASSTGSSYNEQFF
TRBJ2-2	TRBV4-3	CASSQETPGGTGELFF
TRBJ2-1	TRBV28	CASSLQFNEQFF
TRBJ2-3	TRBV7-9	CASSLAYGAEADTQYF
TRBJ1-5	TRBV19	CASSMDRAVKWPQHF
TRBJ2-3	TRBV15	CATSRVVAHPTDTQYF
TRBJ2-1	TRBV6-5	CASSTRGLRDEQFF
TRBJ1-5	TRBV4-1	CASSQDGAGGGQPQHF
TRBJ2-2	TRBV19	CASRSNTGELFF
TRBJ2-7	TRBV27	CASSQDRYEQYF
TRBJ2-1	TRBV27	CASSLRASAGEQFF
TRBJ1-1	TRBV7-2	CASSLTRQVNTEAFF
TRBJ2-4	TRBV5-6	CASSNPGVFLEYF
TRBJ1-2	TRBV28	CASRVDRENYGYTF
TRBJ2-4	TRBV29-1	CSVLSGSRAKNIQYF
TRBJ1-2	TRBV18	CASSPANLGVGGYTF
TRBJ1-1	TRBV19	CASSIGRTMNTEAFF
TRBJ1-1	TRBV27	CASSLANSRNTEAFF
TRBJ2-5	TRBV6-1	CASRSGRLQETQYF
TRBJ1-2	TRBV27	CASSLSSGAFNYGYTF
TRBJ2-5	TRBV28	CASSFPRLAGEETQYF
TRBJ2-1	TRBV29-1	CSVEGEYWANEQFF
TRBJ2-1	TRBV11-3	CASSLDFAGGVYNEQFF